A selection of T cell receptor beta chains follows, all from one sample in a study of cytomegalovirus exposure and HLA in healthy donors. Here immunoSEQ multiplex PCR was the method, and the copy in TCRdb shows in-frame clones only, minus some. The sample records approximately 74,000 clones, under 70% being singletons. Sequencing input: PBMCs. These receptors originate from a man aged 25 to 45 in good health and CMV-seropositive. CDR3s include the opening cysteine and the closing phenylalanine or tryptophan. D genes are given only for firm matches. Not every row has a clone size; where given, it reads once, few, many or a size class.

>TRBV11-2|TRBJ1-2|17|-|-
CASSLGPRGRGAYGYTF
TGTGCCAGCAGCTTAGGTCCCAGGGGAAGAGGGGCCTATGGCTACACCTTC
>TRBV19|TRBJ2-6|15|-|-
CASSIGGAGANVLTF
TGTGCCAGTAGTATAGGGGGCGCTGGGGCCAACGTCCTGACTTTC
>TRBV30|TRBJ1-5|13|-|TRBD1
CAWSAGGNQPQHF
TGTGCCTGGAGTGCAGGGGGGAATCAGCCCCAGCATTTT
>TRBV28|TRBJ2-1|14|-|-
CASSSGGSNNEQFF
TGTGCCAGCAGCTCTGGAGGATCCAACAATGAGCAGTTCTTC
>TRBV18|TRBJ2-7|14|-|-
CASSLRTVAYEQYF
TGTGCCAGCTCACTTCGGACAGTGGCCTACGAGCAGTACTTC
>TRBV5-8|TRBJ2-7|17|once|-
CASSQLRLDTVRYEQYF
TGTGCCAGCAGCCAACTCCGACTAGACACGGTGCGTTACGAGCAGTACTTC
>TRBV28|TRBJ2-7|13|once|TRBD2
CAFRDSGSLEQYF
TGTGCCTTCCGGGATAGCGGGAGCCTCGAGCAGTACTTC
>TRBV7-2|TRBJ1-2|15|-|-
CASSSPEYLVYGYTF
TGTGCCAGCAGCTCCCCGGAGTATCTGGTCTATGGCTACACCTTC
>TRBV4-2|TRBJ2-2|16|-|-
CASSQDPRVNTGELFF
TGTGCCAGCAGCCAAGATCCCCGCGTGAACACCGGGGAGCTGTTTTTT
>TRBV27|TRBJ1-1|18|-|-
CASSLGTPQVTMNTEAFF
TGTGCCAGCAGTTTAGGTACCCCACAGGTTACGATGAACACTGAAGCTTTCTTT